This T cell receptor beta chain was found in a study of blood T cells in healthy people across ages. A sample-barcoded 5' primer and a J-beta primer mix were used in a second PCR of roughly 7 to 11 cycles. TCRdb ran MiXCR on the 5' RACE reads and lists one entry per CDR3 protein. The sample includes roughly 800,000 distinct CDR3 sequences, about three fifths of them seen just once. Trimming shortened V by 0 bases and J by 2 bases, and 13 bases separated the two germline ends. Germline-derived CDR1 and CDR2 are LGHNA and YSLEER. The CDR3 sequence is 16 residues long. The clonotype comes from a man in his thirties or forties in good health. Sequencing was performed on blood. This sequence joins TRBV4-3 and TRBJ1-2, with unresolved D. CDR3 residues: CASSQDRNRENYGYTF. In DNA, the CDR3 is TGCGCCAGCAGCCAAGATCGGAATCGGGAGAACTATGGCTACACCTTC.